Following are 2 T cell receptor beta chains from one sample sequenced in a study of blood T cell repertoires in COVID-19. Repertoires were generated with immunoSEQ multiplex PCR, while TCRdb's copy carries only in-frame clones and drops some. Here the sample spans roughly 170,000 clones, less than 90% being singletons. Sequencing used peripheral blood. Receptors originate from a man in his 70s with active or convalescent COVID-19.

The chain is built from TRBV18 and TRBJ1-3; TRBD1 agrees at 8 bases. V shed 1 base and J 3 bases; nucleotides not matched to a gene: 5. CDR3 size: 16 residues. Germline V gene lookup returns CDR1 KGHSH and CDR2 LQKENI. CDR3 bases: TGTGCCAGCTCACCACGTCAGGGGGCCGGTGGAAACACCATATATTTT. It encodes CASSPRQGAGGNTIYF. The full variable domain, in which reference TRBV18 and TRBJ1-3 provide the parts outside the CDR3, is NAGVMQNPRHLVRRRGQEARLRCSPMKGHSHVYWYRQLPEEGLKFMVYLQKENIIDESGMPKERFSAEFPKEGPSILRIQQVVRGDSAAYFCASSPRQGAGGNTIYFGEGSWLTVV.

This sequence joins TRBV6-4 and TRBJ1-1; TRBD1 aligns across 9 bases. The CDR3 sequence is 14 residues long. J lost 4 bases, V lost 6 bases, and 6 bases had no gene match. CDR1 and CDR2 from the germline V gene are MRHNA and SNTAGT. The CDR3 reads CASRRDRDTTEAFF. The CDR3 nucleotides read TGTGCCAGCAGAAGGGACAGGGATACCACTGAAGCTTTCTTT.